The 19 T cell receptor beta chains below were found in one sample sequenced in a study of T cells in Graves' hyperthyroidism and ophthalmopathy. Amplification of TCR beta CDR3 regions used RNA as the template. HTBI primers were used for first-round RT-PCR of the TCR CDR3. MiXCR, run by TCRdb on the multiplex PCR reads, gives a single entry per CDR3 protein. The table has approximately 690,000 distinct CDR3 sequences, roughly 20% seen once; the top ten hold more than 30%. The material sequenced was blood. The receptors derive from a man younger than 45 with Graves' ophthalmopathy.

This clonotype was counted a few times. The rearrangement links TRBV6-4 to TRBJ1-6, with D hard to call. Germline loops: CDR1 MRHNA, CDR2 SNTAGT. V dropped 3 bases and J dropped 10 bases, with 19 bases sitting between them. CDR3 size: 16 residues. The CDR3 region has the DNA TGTGCCAGCAGTGAAATGTCCGTCAGCATCACGTCACCCCTCCACTTT. Translating gives CASSEMSVSITSPLHF.

The CDR3 sequence is CASSVDQGPNYGYTF. The CDR3, as DNA: TGTGCCAGCAGCGTAGACCAGGGGCCTAACTATGGCTACACCTTC. The chain combines TRBV9 with TRBJ1-2; D possibly corresponds to TRBD1 (6 bases). The CDR3 runs 15 residues. The V and J ends lost 0 bases and 0 bases respectively, with 9 bases between them. CDR1 SGDLS and CDR2 YYNGEE come from the germline V gene.

At least ten counts were recorded for this clonotype. The rearrangement joins TRBV20-1 to TRBJ2-7; TRBD2 matches 10 bases. The length of the CDR3 is 13 residues. The V and J ends lost 6 bases and 4 bases, in that order; junction bases with no gene match: 6. In germline, CDR1 is DFQATT, CDR2 SNEGSKA (reference sequence). The CDR3 reads CSAGAGGRYEQYF. CDR3 DNA: TGCAGTGCAGGAGCGGGAGGGAGATACGAGCAGTACTTC.

This clonotype was detected ten times or more. The chain has TRBV12-3 or TRBV12-4 and TRBJ2-7; D unclear. With 6 bases removed from V and 6 bases from J, the gap between germline ends came to 12 bases. The CDR3 extends over 12 amino acids. As DNA, the CDR3 is TGTGCCAGCAGGTCCGACGCGGCCGAGCAGTACTTC. Protein sequence: CASRSDAAEQYF.

This clonotype has a count of ten or more. The rearrangement joins TRBV7-9 to TRBJ2-7, with 9 bases matching TRBD1. The CDR3 is 16 amino acids. Trimming cost V 4 bases and J 4 bases; bases outside gene matches: 11. Germline V gene sequence: CDR1 SEHNR, CDR2 FQNEAQ (reference sequence). CDR3 nucleotide sequence: TGTGCCAGCAGCTCTAACCGGGACAGGGAGATTTACGAGCAGTACTTC. This encodes CASSSNRDREIYEQYF. The entire variable domain, with the rest obtained from reference TRBV7-9 and TRBJ2-7, is as follows: DTGVSQNPRHKITKRGQNVTFRCDPISEHNRLYWYRQTLGQGPEFLTYFQNEAQLEKSRLLSDRFSAERPKGSFSTLEIQRTEQGDSAMYLCASSSNRDREIYEQYFGPGTRLTVT.

This clonotype was counted between two and nine times. V gene TRBV28 combines with J gene TRBJ1-5; perhaps TRBD1 as D (5 bases). CDR3 length: 16 residues. The V end was cut by 7 bases, the J end by 6 bases, with 22 bases between. In germline, CDR1 is MDHEN, CDR2 SYDVKM. The CDR3 DNA sequence: TGTGCCAGCATTCCCGGGGGGGGGGTCTCCCGTCAGCCCCAGCATTTT. The encoded protein is CASIPGGGVSRQPQHF.

In its sample, this clonotype was seen many times. This chain joins TRBV27 and TRBJ1-1; 7 nucleotides agree with TRBD1. The CDR3 covers 15 residues. With V trimmed by 2 bases and J by 5 bases, 8 bases remained unmatched. Germline V lookup: CDR1 MNHEY, CDR2 SMNVEV (reference sequence). CDR3 in DNA: TGTGCCAGCAGTTTAGGGGTACAGGGGAGGACTGAAGCTTTCTTT. Its translation: CASSLGVQGRTEAFF.

This rearrangement joins TRBV4-1 to TRBJ2-1, with D maybe TRBD1 (5 bases). The V end lost 0 bases, the J end lost 8 bases, and 8 bases lay between the germline ends. Germline values: CDR1 MGHRA, CDR2 YSYEKL. This CDR3 spans 13 amino acids. Written as DNA, the CDR3 is TGCGCCAGCAGCCAAGACAGGGTACATGAGCAGTTCTTC. This codes for CASSQDRVHEQFF.

The gene calls are TRBV7-2 and TRBJ2-1; 8 nucleotides align to TRBD2. J lost 8 bases, V lost 6 bases, and 9 bases had no gene match. From germline, CDR1 is SGHTA and CDR2 FQGNSA. CDR3 size: 14 residues. The CDR3 here is CASRGSGSLDEQFF. In DNA form, the CDR3 reads TGTGCCAGCAGAGGGAGCGGGAGTCTGGATGAGCAGTTCTTC.

This clonotype was seen at least ten times. V is TRBV28 and J is TRBJ2-2; 7 bases fit TRBD1. Per germline, CDR1 MDHEN and CDR2 SYDVKM. The length of the CDR3 is 16 residues. The V and J ends lost 4 bases and 1 base, in that order; junction bases with no gene match: 6. The CDR3 DNA reads TGTGCCAGCAGTTATGGGGGACAGCTGAACACCGGGGAGCTGTTTTTT. This gives the protein CASSYGGQLNTGELFF. Variable domain in full (rest from reference TRBV28 and TRBJ2-2): DVKVTQSSRYLVKRTGEKVFLECVQDMDHENMFWYRQDPGLGLRLIYFSYDVKMKEKGDIPEGYSVSREKKERFSLILESASTNQTSMYLCASSYGGQLNTGELFFGEGSRLTVL.

This clonotype was seen many times. This CDR3 reads CASSPSVHRDVPYEQYF. The CDR3 DNA sequence: TGTGCCAGCAGCCCCTCAGTACACCGGGACGTCCCCTACGAGCAGTACTTC. The chain employs TRBV7-2 and TRBJ2-7; D is tentatively TRBD1 or TRBD2 (5 bases each). CDR3 length: 17 residues. The germline V and J ends were trimmed by 5 bases and 2 bases, with 22 bases remaining between them. The germline CDR1 and CDR2 sequences are SGHTA and FQGNSA.

V usage is TRBV7-9 and J usage is TRBJ1-6; TRBD1 is a possible D gene (5 bases). Trimming removed 1 base at V and 6 bases at J, with 10 bases between. The CDR3 loop spans 15 amino acids. In germline, CDR1 is SEHNR, CDR2 FQNEAQ (reference sequence). CDR3 in amino acids: CASSLGGSGNSPLHF. For the CDR3, the DNA is TGTGCCAGCAGCTTAGGGGGGTCGGGTAATTCACCCCTCCACTTT. Combining the CDR3 with reference TRBV7-9 and TRBJ1-6 gives the whole variable domain DTGVSQNPRHKITKRGQNVTFRCDPISEHNRLYWYRQTLGQGPEFLTYFQNEAQLEKSRLLSDRFSAERPKGSFSTLEIQRTEQGDSAMYLCASSLGGSGNSPLHFGNGTRLTVT.

This clonotype came up a few times. The genes are TRBV28 and TRBJ1-3; D remains unclear. CDR1 and CDR2 (germline): MDHEN, SYDVKM. This CDR3 comprises 15 residues. The V and J ends lost 7 bases and 0 bases respectively, with 13 bases between them. The CDR3 region has the DNA TGTGCCAGCACCCGCCGACCGAGCTCTGGAAACACCATATATTTT. Translation: CASTRRPSSGNTIYF.

This clonotype appeared a few times. The chain recombines TRBV6-2 or TRBV6-3 with TRBJ2-5; TRBD2 agrees at 10 bases. V lost 6 bases and J lost 2; bases outside the gene matches: 9. Germline-derived CDR1 and CDR2 are MNHEY and SVGEGT. The CDR3 consists of 16 residues. CDR3 sequence reads: CASRFASGRVQETQYF. The CDR3 DNA reads TGTGCCAGCAGATTCGCTAGCGGGAGAGTTCAAGAGACCCAGTACTTC.

Comment on this clonotype: A much larger clone differs from this one at a single base, so this may be a read error. This CDR3 fails to terminate in the conserved phenylalanine or tryptophan, so it likely reflects a read error. CDR3 DNA: TGTGCCAGCAACGAACGTGCAAAGCTAAACACTGAAGCTTTCCTT. This translates into CASNERAKLNTEAFL. The chain joins TRBV6-1 to TRBJ1-1; D not certain. There are 15 residues in the CDR3. Germline values: CDR1 MNHNS, CDR2 SASEGT. V shed 7 bases and J shed 2 bases, with 17 bases lying between them.

This clonotype was found a few times. The chain combines TRBV7-2 with TRBJ1-2; TRBD1 is a possible D gene (5 bases). Germline CDR1 and CDR2: SGHTA and FQGNSA. The CDR3 runs to 14 residues. V dropped 0 bases and J dropped 6 bases, with 11 bases sitting between them. CDR3 sequence reads: CASSLAPGIHGYTF. CDR3 nucleotide sequence: TGTGCCAGCAGCTTAGCGCCAGGGATTCATGGCTACACCTTC.

V is TRBV20-1 and J is TRBJ2-7; no clear D. CDR1 is DFQATT, CDR2 SNEGSKA, per germline (reference sequence). CDR3 length equals 15 residues. V was trimmed by 1 base and J by 4 bases, leaving 17 bases between them. CDR3 sequence (DNA): TGCAGTGCTAGAGCTCCCAACGGGCGTGGATACGAGCAGTACTTC. This gives the protein CSARAPNGRGYEQYF.

Many counts were recorded for this clonotype. The chain has TRBV5-8 and TRBJ1-1, with D tentatively TRBD1 (5 bases). The V gene lost 1 base and the J gene lost 7 bases, with 8 bases spanning the gap. The V gene's germline CDR1 is SGHTS and CDR2 YDEGEE. The CDR3 is 12 residues long. CDR3: CASSLFRVEAFF. CDR3 in DNA: TGTGCCAGCAGCTTGTTCAGGGTTGAAGCTTTCTTT.

This chain connects TRBV7-2 to TRBJ1-1; D not resolved. Trimming took off 1 base at V and 0 bases at J, with 9 bases between the two ends. The CDR3 consists of 15 residues. Germline V gene lookup returns CDR1 SGHTA and CDR2 FQGNSA. The CDR3 spells CASSLGRLMNTEAFF. CDR3 sequence (DNA): TGTGCCAGCAGCTTAGGGCGGCTCATGAACACTGAAGCTTTCTTT.